This TCR beta chain was identified in a study of OX40 agonist ivuxolimab in advanced cancers. General study findings and limits: Part of the nonresponder group also had normalized T-cell clonal expansion that was low. Researchers did not establish what antigens the expanded peripheral T cells target.

Sampling times: baseline, cycle 4 day 1, cycle 7 day 1. This clone was detected a few times. Its target is not known. The repertoire was sequenced with immunoSEQ multiplex PCR; TCRdb's copy has only in-frame clones and lacks some. The repertoire has about 77,000 clones, 90% of them found once; the top ten carry less than 2%. Germline assignment: CDR1 MNHEY and CDR2 SMNVEV (reference sequence). The CDR3 has 14 residues. V was cut by 1 base and J by 9 bases, with 13 bases left in between. The chain is built from TRBV27 and TRBJ2-1; tentative D call: TRBD2 (7 bases). The receptor was isolated from an adult with an advanced solid tumor such as melanoma, head and neck, liver or kidney cancer. The specimen was CD4+ or CD8+ T cells sorted from blood, collected in a trial of the OX40 agonist ivuxolimab. CDR3 bases: TGTGCCAGCAGTTTATGGCGGGGGCGGGGTGAGCAGTTCTTC. Protein: CASSLWRGRGEQFF.